The source of this T cell receptor (beta chain) is a study of control samples from healthy donors and cancer patients. Data came from immunoSEQ multiplex PCR; TCRdb stores just in-frame clones and leaves some out. Of fewer than 200,000 clones listed, about 95% are singletons. This CDR3 region has 16 residues. Germline lookup yields CDR1 SGDLS and CDR2 YYNGEE. The V and J ends lost 3 bases and 5 bases respectively, with 15 bases between them. J is TRBJ1-6 and V is TRBV9; unclear D gene. The source material was PBMCs. This TCR was recovered from a man between 60 and 75 years old with colorectal cancer. CDR3 sequence: CASSGKEGTDNSPLHF. In DNA, the CDR3 is TGTGCCAGCAGCGGAAAGGAGGGAACGGATAATTCACCCCTCCACTTT. The variable domain in full, completed from reference TRBV9 and TRBJ1-6, reads DSGVTQTPKHLITATGQRVTLRCSPRSGDLSVYWYQQSLDQGLQFLIQYYNGEERAKGNILERFSAQQFPDLHSELNLSSLELGDSALYFCASSGKEGTDNSPLHFGNGTRLTVT.